One T cell receptor beta chain is described in this entry. The germline V gene encodes CDR1 SEHNR and CDR2 FQNEAQ (reference sequence). The CDR3 has 17 residues. The V gene end was trimmed by 5 bases and the J gene end by 4 bases; junction bases not matched to a gene: 11. Profiled with immunoSEQ multiplex PCR; TCRdb holds only in-frame clones, not every one. The sample yields approximately 50,000 clones, about 78% seen once. The data originate from a study of blood T cell repertoires in COVID-19. Study at large: The analysed material was cDNA or gDNA that came from T cells, B-cell-depleted T cells, or PBMCs.

Study members were between roughly 18 and 100 years old and lived in some 26 US regions. The study assigned cohorts using participant-reported clinical history. This rearrangement joins TRBV7-9 to TRBJ2-2; TRBD2 agrees at 9 bases. Sequenced sample: PBMCs or T cells enriched from blood (not recorded which). The clonotype was recovered from a woman between 50 and 59 years old with acute COVID-19. The CDR3 is CASSPLGGGASTGELFF. The CDR3 nucleotides read TGTGCCAGCAGCCCCCTAGGCGGGGGGGCCTCCACCGGGGAGCTGTTTTTT.